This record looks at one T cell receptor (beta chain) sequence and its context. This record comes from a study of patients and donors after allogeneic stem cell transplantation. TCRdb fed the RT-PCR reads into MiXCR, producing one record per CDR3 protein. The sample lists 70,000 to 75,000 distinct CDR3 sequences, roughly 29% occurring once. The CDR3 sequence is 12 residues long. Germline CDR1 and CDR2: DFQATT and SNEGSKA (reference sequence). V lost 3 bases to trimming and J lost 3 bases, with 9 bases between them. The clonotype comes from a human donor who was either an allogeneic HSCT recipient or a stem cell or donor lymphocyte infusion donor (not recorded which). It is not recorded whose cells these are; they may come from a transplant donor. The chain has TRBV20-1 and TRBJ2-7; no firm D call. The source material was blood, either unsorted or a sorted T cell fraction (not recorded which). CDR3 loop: CSARAWGYEQYF. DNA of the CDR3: TGCAGTGCTAGGGCGTGGGGCTACGAGCAGTACTTC.